The 15 T cell receptor beta chains given below trace back to one sample, sequenced in a study of a mutant IDH1 vaccine in newly diagnosed glioma. The time point is: baseline, week 1 (first vaccination visit). Specified treatment: pre-vaccination baseline after standard-of-care therapy. Using immunoSEQ multiplex PCR, the repertoire was profiled, and TCRdb retains in-frame clones only, with some absent. The table records some 50,000 clones, roughly 85% of them present only once. The starting material was PBMCs, obtained from a glioma patient treated with radiotherapy, temozolomide or both. These receptor sequences come from a man aged 40-49 years with glioma.

V usage is TRBV11-3 and J usage is TRBJ2-7; D tentatively fits TRBD1 or TRBD2 (7 bases each). Germline-derived CDR1 and CDR2 are SGHNT and YENEEA. Trimming removed 5 bases from V and 4 bases from J, with 15 bases in between. The CDR3 extends over 14 amino acids. For the CDR3, the DNA is TGTGCCAGCAGCCAGCAGGGGGGGATGTACGAGCAGTACTTC. It encodes CASSQQGGMYEQYF.

The J gene is TRBJ2-5, the V gene TRBV5-1; no definite D call. Trimming took off 0 bases at V and 4 bases at J, with 7 bases between the two ends. Germline loops: CDR1 SGHRS, CDR2 YFSETQ. The CDR3 covers 13 residues. The CDR3 coding sequence is TGCGCCAGCAGCTTGGGCTGGGGAGAGACCCAGTACTTC. Translation gives CASSLGWGETQYF.

The rearrangement uses TRBV11-2 and TRBJ2-7, with 8 bases that match TRBD1. V dropped 5 bases and J dropped 3; count of bases not matched to a gene: 15. The CDR3 is 17 amino acids. Germline-derived CDR1 and CDR2 are SGHAT and FQNNGV. The CDR3 nucleotides are TGTGCCAGCAGCGAACTCCGCAGGGGGCGGTTCCGCTACGAGCAGTACTTC. Its protein product is CASSELRRGRFRYEQYF.

CDR3 coding DNA: TGTGCCAGCAGTAAAGGAAGCACCTACGAGCAGTACTTC. This codes for CASSKGSTYEQYF. The chain employs TRBV2 and TRBJ2-7; D remains ambiguous. Deletions cut 5 bases from V and 2 bases from J, with 10 bases between. This CDR3 has 13 residues. From germline, CDR1 is SNHLY and CDR2 FYNNEI.

The chain couples TRBV28 to TRBJ2-7; the D is unclear. From germline, CDR1 is MDHEN and CDR2 SYDVKM. The CDR3 contains 13 residues. The V end lost 1 base, the J end lost 3 bases, and 7 bases lay between the germline ends. This CDR3 reads CASSLSSGYEQYF. CDR3 DNA sequence: TGTGCCAGCAGTTTATCGTCAGGCTACGAGCAGTACTTC.

The V and J genes are TRBV18 and TRBJ2-1; 11 nucleotides line up with TRBD2. The germline V gene encodes CDR1 KGHSH and CDR2 LQKENI. V lost 0 bases, J lost 6 bases, and 4 bases stayed unmatched. This CDR3 is 16 amino acids long. In DNA form, the CDR3 reads TGTGCCAGCTCACCACCACTAGCGGGAGTAGGCAATGAGCAGTTCTTC. Protein product: CASSPPLAGVGNEQFF.

The chain carries TRBV5-1 and TRBJ1-2; 8 nucleotides align to TRBD1. Trimming at V came to 4 bases and at J to 6 bases, leaving 11 bases not matched to a gene. Germline V CDR1 and CDR2: SGHRS, YFSETQ. The CDR3 covers 15 residues. Written as DNA, the CDR3 is TGCGCCAGCAGCCCGCGTAACAGGGGGGATGATGGCTACACCTTC. It yields the protein CASSPRNRGDDGYTF. Full variable domain (remainder filled in from reference TRBV5-1 and TRBJ1-2): KAGVTQTPRYLIKTRGQQVTLSCSPISGHRSVSWYQQTPGQGLQFLFEYFSETQRNKGNFPGRFSGRQFSNSRSEMNVSTLELGDSALYLCASSPRNRGDDGYTFGSGTRLTVV.

This clone showed up just once. The rearrangement links TRBV6-6 to TRBJ1-2, with D uncertain. CDR3 length: 14 residues. CDR1 is MNHNY and CDR2 is SVGAGI in the germline V gene (reference sequence). The V end lost 6 bases, the J end lost 0 bases, and 11 bases lay between the germline ends. The CDR3 nucleotides are TGTGCCAGCAGCCCGGACGGATCTAACTATGGCTACACCTTC. Translation gives CASSPDGSNYGYTF.

The chain uses TRBV28 and TRBJ2-7; D not certain. CDR1 and CDR2 from the germline V gene are MDHEN and SYDVKM. This CDR3 has 13 amino acids. V shed 2 bases and J shed 3 bases, with 8 bases lying between them. The CDR3 loop is CASSLNGVYEQYF. CDR3 DNA: TGTGCCAGCAGTTTAAACGGAGTCTACGAGCAGTACTTC.

The genes are TRBV11-2 and TRBJ2-1; 7 bases align to TRBD2. CDR1 and CDR2 (germline): SGHAT, FQNNGV. The CDR3 runs 14 residues. V lost 4 bases, J lost 8 bases, and 8 bases stayed unmatched. The CDR3 nucleotides read TGTGCCAGCAGCTCCTCGACCGGGGGGTATGAGCAGTTCTTC. Translation: CASSSSTGGYEQFF. Full variable domain (rest looked up from reference TRBV11-2 and TRBJ2-1): EAGVAQSPRYKIIEKRQSVAFWCNPISGHATLYWYQQILGQGPKLLIQFQNNGVVDDSQLPKDRFSAERLKGVDSTLKIQPAKLEDSAVYLCASSSSTGGYEQFFGPGTRLTVL.

The chain combines TRBV18 with TRBJ1-3, with 9 bases that match TRBD1. V dropped 4 bases and J dropped 2; count of bases not matched to a gene: 3. This CDR3 is 15 amino acids long. Germline lookup yields CDR1 KGHSH and CDR2 LQKENI. The CDR3 loop is CASSRDRATGNTIYF. The CDR3 DNA reads TGTGCCAGCTCACGGGACAGGGCTACTGGAAACACCATATATTTT.

A few counts support this clone. This chain joins TRBV6-1 and TRBJ2-1; D unclear. V gave up 4 bases and J gave up 0 bases, with 16 bases separating them. Germline assignment: CDR1 MNHNS and CDR2 SASEGT. The CDR3 extends over 17 amino acids. For the CDR3, the DNA is TGTGCCAGCAGTGTTCGCCCCCCAAGGGACTCCTACAATGAGCAGTTCTTC. Residues: CASSVRPPRDSYNEQFF.

V gene TRBV6-1 combines with J gene TRBJ2-5; 8 bases align to TRBD1. Looked up from germline, CDR1 is MNHNS and CDR2 is SASEGT. The CDR3 is 15 amino acids. After removal of 2 bases from V and 4 bases from J, the junction contained 6 bases not matched to a gene. The CDR3 protein is CASSESRGHGETQYF. CDR3 DNA: TGTGCCAGCAGTGAAAGCAGGGGGCACGGAGAGACCCAGTACTTC.

V is TRBV18 and J is TRBJ1-5; D perhaps matches TRBD1 (5 bases). Trimming shortened V by 5 bases and J by 3 bases, and 8 bases separated the two germline ends. The CDR3 covers 13 residues. Germline values: CDR1 KGHSH, CDR2 LQKENI. CDR3 sequence: CASSEGINQPQHF. The DNA of the CDR3 is TGTGCCAGCTCAGAGGGGATCAATCAGCCCCAGCATTTT. The entire variable domain, with the rest obtained from reference TRBV18 and TRBJ1-5, is as follows: NAGVMQNPRHLVRRRGQEARLRCSPMKGHSHVYWYRQLPEEGLKFMVYLQKENIIDESGMPKERFSAEFPKEGPSILRIQQVVRGDSAAYFCASSEGINQPQHFGDGTRLSIL.

The genes are TRBV5-1 and TRBJ1-4; unclear D gene. This CDR3 is built from 13 residues. Germline CDR1 and CDR2: SGHRS and YFSETQ. V lost 0 bases and J 5 bases, leaving 5 bases between the germline ends. The CDR3 DNA reads TGCGCCAGCAGCTTGGTGGAGAATGAAAAACTGTTTTTT. Its protein is CASSLVENEKLFF.